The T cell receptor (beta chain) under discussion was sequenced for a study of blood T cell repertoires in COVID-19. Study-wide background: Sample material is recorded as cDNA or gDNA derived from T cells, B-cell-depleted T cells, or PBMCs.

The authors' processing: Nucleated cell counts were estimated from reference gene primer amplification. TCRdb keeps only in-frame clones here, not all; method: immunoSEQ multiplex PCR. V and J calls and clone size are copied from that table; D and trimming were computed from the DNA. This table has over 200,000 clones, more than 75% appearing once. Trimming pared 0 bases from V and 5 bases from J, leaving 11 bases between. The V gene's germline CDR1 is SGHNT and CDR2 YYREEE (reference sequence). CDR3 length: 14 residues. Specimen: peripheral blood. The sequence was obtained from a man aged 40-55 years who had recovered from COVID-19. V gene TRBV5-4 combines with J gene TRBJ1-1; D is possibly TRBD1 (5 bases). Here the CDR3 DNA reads TGTGCCAGCAGCTTGGAGCAGGGTTGGACTGAAGCTTTCTTT. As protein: CASSLEQGWTEAFF. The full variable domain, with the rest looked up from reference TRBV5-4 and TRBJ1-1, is ETGVTQSPTHLIKTRGQQVTLRCSSQSGHNTVSWYQQALGQGPQFIFQYYREEENGRGNFPPRFSGLQFPNYSSELNVNALELDDSALYLCASSLEQGWTEAFFGQGTRLTVV.